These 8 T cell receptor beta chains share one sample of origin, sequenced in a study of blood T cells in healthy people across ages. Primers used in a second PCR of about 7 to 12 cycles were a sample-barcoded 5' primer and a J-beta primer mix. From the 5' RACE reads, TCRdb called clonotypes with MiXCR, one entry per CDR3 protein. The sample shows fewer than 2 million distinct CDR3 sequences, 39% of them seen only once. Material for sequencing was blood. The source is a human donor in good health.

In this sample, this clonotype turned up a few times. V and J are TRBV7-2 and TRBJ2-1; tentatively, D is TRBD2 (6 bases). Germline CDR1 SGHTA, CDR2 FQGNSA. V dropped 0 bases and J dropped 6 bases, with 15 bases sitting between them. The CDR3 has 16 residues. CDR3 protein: CASSLAGTSFGNEQFF. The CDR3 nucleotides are TGTGCCAGCAGCTTAGCGGGGACTTCTTTTGGCAATGAGCAGTTCTTC.

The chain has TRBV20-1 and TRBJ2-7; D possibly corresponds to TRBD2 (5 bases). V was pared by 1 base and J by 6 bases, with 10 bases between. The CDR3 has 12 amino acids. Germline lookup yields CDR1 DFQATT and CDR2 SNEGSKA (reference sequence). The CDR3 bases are TGCAGTGCTAGAGGGACTTCTTTCGAGCAGTACTTC. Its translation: CSARGTSFEQYF.

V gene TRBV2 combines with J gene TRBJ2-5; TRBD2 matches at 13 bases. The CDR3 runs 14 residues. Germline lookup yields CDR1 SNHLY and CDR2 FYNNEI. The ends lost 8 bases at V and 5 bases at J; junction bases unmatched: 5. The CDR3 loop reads CASQTSGGSETQYF. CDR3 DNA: TGTGCCAGCCAGACTAGCGGGGGGTCGGAGACCCAGTACTTC.

The CDR3 region is CASSSETSSHEQFF. CDR3 sequence (DNA): TGTGCCAGCAGCTCAGAGACTAGCTCTCATGAGCAGTTCTTC. The chain employs TRBV7-9 and TRBJ2-1, with 7 bases lining up with TRBD2. Trimming at V came to 4 bases and at J to 8 bases, leaving 8 bases not matched to a gene. This CDR3 has 14 amino acids. Per germline, CDR1 SEHNR and CDR2 FQNEAQ (reference sequence).

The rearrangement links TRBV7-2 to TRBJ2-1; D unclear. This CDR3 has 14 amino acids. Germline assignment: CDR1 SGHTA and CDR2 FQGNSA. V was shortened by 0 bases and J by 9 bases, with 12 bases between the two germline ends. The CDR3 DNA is TGTGCCAGCAGCTTAGCGCTAATTTGGGGTGAGCAGTTCTTC. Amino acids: CASSLALIWGEQFF.

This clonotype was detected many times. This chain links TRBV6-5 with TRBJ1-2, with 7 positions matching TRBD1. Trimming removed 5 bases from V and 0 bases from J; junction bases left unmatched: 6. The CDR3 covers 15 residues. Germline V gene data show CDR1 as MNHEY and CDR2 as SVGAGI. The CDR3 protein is CASSPRDSPNYGYTF. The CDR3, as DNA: TGTGCCAGCAGTCCCCGGGACAGCCCTAACTATGGCTACACCTTC.

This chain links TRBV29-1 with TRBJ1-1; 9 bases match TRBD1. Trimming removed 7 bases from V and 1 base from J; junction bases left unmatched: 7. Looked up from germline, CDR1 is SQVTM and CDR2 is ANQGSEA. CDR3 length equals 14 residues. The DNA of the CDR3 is TGCAGCGCACGACAGGGGGGTGGGAACACTGAAGCTTTCTTT. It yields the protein CSARQGGGNTEAFF.

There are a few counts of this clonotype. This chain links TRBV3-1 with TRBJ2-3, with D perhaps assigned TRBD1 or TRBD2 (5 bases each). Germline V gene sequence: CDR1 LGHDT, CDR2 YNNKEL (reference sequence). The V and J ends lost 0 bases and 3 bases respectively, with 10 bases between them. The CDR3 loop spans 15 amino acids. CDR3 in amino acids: CASSQDGAETDTQYF. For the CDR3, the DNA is TGTGCCAGCAGCCAAGACGGGGCCGAGACAGATACGCAGTATTTT.